This T cell receptor beta chain was documented in a study of blood T cell repertoires in COVID-19 (dated by TCRdb to 2020 to 2021). In terms of the full investigation: Samples from collaborators originated in the United States, Italy and Spain and spanned both the acute and convalescent phases of COVID-19. Subjects who had been exposed to COVID-19, were actively infected with it, or had recovered from it provided the deeply sampled blood TCRbeta repertoires that made up the dataset. The samples were drawn from two sources: the first 160 participants of the ongoing ImmuneRACE study, and 950 to 1,500 subjects contributed by 6 global collaborators. HLA class I and class II types, where available, came from metadata supplied by the sample provider rather than from assay-based typing. The prospective study material was composed of cDNA or gDNA derived from T cells, B-cell-depleted T cells, or PBMCs. The repertoires were released in a freely available public database intended as a resource for research on the immune response to SARS-CoV-2. A de-identified subject ID, COVID-19 status, age in years and sex were almost always included in the sample metadata.

The study at large found these results: How much clinical and demographic metadata was included differed by source and by participant, and the metadata was provided uncurated.

Collaborating institutions collected whole blood in K2EDTA tubes following their own protocols. For TCRbeta analysis, collaborators shipped samples as frozen whole blood, isolated PBMCs, or DNA extracted from either of those sample types. From the germline V gene (reference sequence), CDR1 is GTSNPN and CDR2 is SVGIG. Including the terminal cysteine and valine, the CDR3 comprises 15 residues. The CDR3 DNA has 45 bases and is translated from base 1. Here V drops 0 bases and J drops 3 bases, and the junction holds 6 bases not matched to any gene. The immunoSEQ Assay, a bias-controlled multiplex PCR, was used to amplify TCRbeta CDR3 regions from genomic DNA. The authors processed their data as follows. The number of nucleated cells in each sample was estimated by amplification of reference gene primers within the assay. To quantify the absolute abundance of each unique TCRbeta CDR3 rearrangement, sequence reads were collapsed and filtered. For each sample, productive Simpson clonality was calculated as the square root of Simpson's diversity index across productive rearrangements. In its TCRdb copy, this immuneACCESS table keeps in-frame sequences only and misses some clones. Where compared with another copy, unresolved V genes explain less than half of these, and the others have no known cause. The D gene and trimming were derived from the DNA, and the V and J assignments and clone size from that table. The sample contains 130,000 to 150,000 clones, about 80% of them found a single time. Approximately 9.5% of the sample belongs to the ten largest clones.

Points on this clone: Its antigen is not yet known. No much larger clonotype is one base removed from it; base qualities were not supplied.

The TCR comes from a woman aged 80 or over in a cohort sampled during active or convalescent COVID-19. Material: peripheral blood. Rearrangement joined TRBV30 to TRBJ2-7, with 9 bases matching TRBD2. The DNA reads as follows: TGTGCCTGGAGTGTAATAAGCGGGGGGTACTACGAGCAGTACGTC. It codes for CAWSVISGGYYEQYV.